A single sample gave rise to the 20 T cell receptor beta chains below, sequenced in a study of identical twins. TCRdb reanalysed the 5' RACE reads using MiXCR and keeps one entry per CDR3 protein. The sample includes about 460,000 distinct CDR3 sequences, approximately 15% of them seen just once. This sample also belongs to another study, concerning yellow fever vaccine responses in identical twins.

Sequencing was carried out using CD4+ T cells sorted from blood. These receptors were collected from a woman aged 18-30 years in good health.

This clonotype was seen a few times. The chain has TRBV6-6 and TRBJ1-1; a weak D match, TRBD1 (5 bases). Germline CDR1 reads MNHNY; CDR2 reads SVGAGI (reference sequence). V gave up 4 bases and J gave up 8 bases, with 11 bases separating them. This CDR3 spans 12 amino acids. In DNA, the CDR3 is TGTGCCAGCAGTTCCGGGACCCTAGAAGCTTTCTTT. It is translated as CASSSGTLEAFF.

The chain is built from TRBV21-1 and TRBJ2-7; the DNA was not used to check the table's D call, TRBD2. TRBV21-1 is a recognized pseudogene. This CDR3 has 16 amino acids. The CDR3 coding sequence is TGTGCCAGCAGCAAAGGAATGAGGGTAACTAGCTACGAGCAGTACTTC. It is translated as CASSKGMRVTSYEQYF.

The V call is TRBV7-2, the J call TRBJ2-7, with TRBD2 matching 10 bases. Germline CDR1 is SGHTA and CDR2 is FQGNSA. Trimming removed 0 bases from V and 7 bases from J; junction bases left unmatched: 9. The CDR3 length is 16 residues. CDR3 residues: CASSLATSGSLREQYF. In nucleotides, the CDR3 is TGTGCCAGCAGCTTAGCGACTAGCGGGTCCCTGAGAGAGCAGTACTTC.

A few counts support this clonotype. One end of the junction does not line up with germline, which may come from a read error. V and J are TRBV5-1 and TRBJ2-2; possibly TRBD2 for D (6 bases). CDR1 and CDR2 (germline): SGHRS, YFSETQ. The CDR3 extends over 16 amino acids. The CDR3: CVSSWGGTQNTGELFF. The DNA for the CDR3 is TGCGTCAGCAGCTGGGGCGGGACTCAGAACACCGGGGAGCTGTTTTTT.

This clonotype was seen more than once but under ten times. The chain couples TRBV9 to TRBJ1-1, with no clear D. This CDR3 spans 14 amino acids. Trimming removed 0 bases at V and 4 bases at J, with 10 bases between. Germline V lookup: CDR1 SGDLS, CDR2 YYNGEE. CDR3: CASSVALGVTEAFF. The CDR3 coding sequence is TGTGCCAGCAGCGTAGCCCTTGGAGTCACTGAAGCTTTCTTT. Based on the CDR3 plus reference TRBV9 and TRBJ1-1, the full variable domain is DSGVTQTPKHLITATGQRVTLRCSPRSGDLSVYWYQQSLDQGLQFLIQYYNGEERAKGNILERFSAQQFPDLHSELNLSSLELGDSALYFCASSVALGVTEAFFGQGTRLTVV.

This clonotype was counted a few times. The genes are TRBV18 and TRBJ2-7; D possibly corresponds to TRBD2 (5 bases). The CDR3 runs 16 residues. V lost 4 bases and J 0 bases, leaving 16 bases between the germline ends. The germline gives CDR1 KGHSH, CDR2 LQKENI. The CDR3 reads CASSRGLSANSYEQYF. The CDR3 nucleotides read TGTGCCAGCTCACGGGGTCTTAGCGCTAACTCCTACGAGCAGTACTTC. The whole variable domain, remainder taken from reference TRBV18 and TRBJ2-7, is NAGVMQNPRHLVRRRGQEARLRCSPMKGHSHVYWYRQLPEEGLKFMVYLQKENIIDESGMPKERFSAEFPKEGPSILRIQQVVRGDSAAYFCASSRGLSANSYEQYFGPGTRLTVT.

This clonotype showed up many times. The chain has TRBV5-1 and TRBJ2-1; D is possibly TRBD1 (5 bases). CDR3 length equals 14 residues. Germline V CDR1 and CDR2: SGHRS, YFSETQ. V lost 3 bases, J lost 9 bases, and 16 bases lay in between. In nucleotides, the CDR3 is TGCGCCAGCAGCTCGACCAACAGGTTTTCTGAGCAGTTCTTC. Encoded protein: CASSSTNRFSEQFF.

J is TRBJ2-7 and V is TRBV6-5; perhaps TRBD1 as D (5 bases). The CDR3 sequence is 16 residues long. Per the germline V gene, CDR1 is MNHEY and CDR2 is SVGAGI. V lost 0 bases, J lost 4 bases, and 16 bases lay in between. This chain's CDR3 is CASSYSNRLSFYEQYF. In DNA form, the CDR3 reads TGTGCCAGCAGTTACTCGAACAGGCTTTCTTTTTACGAGCAGTACTTC.

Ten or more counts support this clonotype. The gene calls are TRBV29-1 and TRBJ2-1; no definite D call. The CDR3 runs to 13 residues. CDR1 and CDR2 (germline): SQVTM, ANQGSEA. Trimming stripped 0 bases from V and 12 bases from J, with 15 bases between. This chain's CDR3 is CSVEDLMGSGQFF. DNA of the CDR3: TGCAGCGTTGAAGATCTAATGGGTAGTGGGCAGTTCTTC.

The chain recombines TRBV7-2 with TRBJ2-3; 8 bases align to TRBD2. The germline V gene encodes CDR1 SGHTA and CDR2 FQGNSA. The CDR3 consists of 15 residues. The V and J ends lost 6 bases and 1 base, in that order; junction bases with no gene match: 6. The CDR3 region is CASRVAGRGTDTQYF. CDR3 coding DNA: TGTGCCAGCAGAGTAGCGGGACGCGGCACAGATACGCAGTATTTT. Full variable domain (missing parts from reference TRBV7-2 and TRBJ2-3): GAGVSQSPSNKVTEKGKDVELRCDPISGHTALYWYRQSLGQGLEFLIYFQGNSAPDKSGLPSDRFSAERTGGSVSTLTIQRTQQEDSAVYLCASRVAGRGTDTQYFGPGTRLTVL.

The CDR3 bases are TGTGCCAGCAGTAACACAGGGGAGGCTAAGCAGTTCTTC. This sequence encodes CASSNTGEAKQFF. The chain recombines TRBV2 with TRBJ2-1; maybe TRBD1 (7 bases). The length of the CDR3 is 13 residues. The germline CDR1 and CDR2 sequences are SNHLY and FYNNEI. V lost 5 bases to trimming and J lost 11 bases, with 16 bases between them.

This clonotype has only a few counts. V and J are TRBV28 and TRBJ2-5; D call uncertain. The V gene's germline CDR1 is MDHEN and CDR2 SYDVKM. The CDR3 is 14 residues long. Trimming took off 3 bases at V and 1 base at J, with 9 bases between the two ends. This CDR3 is CASSLTPAQETQYF. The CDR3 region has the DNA TGTGCCAGCAGTTTGACCCCCGCCCAAGAGACCCAGTACTTC.

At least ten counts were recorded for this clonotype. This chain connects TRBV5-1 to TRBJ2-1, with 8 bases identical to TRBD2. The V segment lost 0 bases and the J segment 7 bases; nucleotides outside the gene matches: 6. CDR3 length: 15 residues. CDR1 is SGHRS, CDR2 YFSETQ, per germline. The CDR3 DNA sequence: TGCGCCAGCAGCTTGGTAGTAGCGGGATTAAATGAGCAGTTCTTC. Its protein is CASSLVVAGLNEQFF.

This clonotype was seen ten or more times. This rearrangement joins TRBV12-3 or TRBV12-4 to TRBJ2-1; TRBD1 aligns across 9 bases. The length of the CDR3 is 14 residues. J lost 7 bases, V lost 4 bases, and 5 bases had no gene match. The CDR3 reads CASSSRTGENEQFF. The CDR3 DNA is TGTGCCAGCAGTTCCAGGACAGGGGAGAATGAGCAGTTCTTC.

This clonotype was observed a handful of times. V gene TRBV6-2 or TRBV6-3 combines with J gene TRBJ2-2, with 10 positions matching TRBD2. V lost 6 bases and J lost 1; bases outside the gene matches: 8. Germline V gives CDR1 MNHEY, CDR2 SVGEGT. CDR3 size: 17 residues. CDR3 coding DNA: TGTGCCAGCAGCCGACCTAGACTAGCGGGGAACACCGGGGAGCTGTTTTTT. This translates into CASSRPRLAGNTGELFF.

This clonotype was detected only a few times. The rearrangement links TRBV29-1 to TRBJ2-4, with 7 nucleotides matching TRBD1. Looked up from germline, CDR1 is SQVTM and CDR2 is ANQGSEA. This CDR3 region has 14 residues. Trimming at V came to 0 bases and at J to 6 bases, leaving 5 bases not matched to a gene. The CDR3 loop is CSVEDQGELNIQYF. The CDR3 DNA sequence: TGCAGCGTTGAAGATCAGGGGGAATTAAACATTCAGTACTTC.

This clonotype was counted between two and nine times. The CDR3 reads CASSFQGRGNTGELFF. CDR3 bases: TGTGCCAGCAGTTTCCAGGGGCGGGGGAACACCGGGGAGCTGTTTTTT. The chain has TRBV7-2 and TRBJ2-2; D may correspond to TRBD1 or TRBD2 (6 bases each). The CDR3 loop spans 16 amino acids. Germline-derived CDR1 and CDR2 are SGHTA and FQGNSA. The V end was cut by 6 bases, the J end by 1 base, with 15 bases between.

This CDR3 is CASTGTNSPLHF. CDR3 bases: TGTGCCAGCACAGGGACGAATTCACCCCTCCACTTT. The chain joins TRBV2 to TRBJ1-6; possibly TRBD1 for D (5 bases). Trimming removed 7 bases at V and 7 bases at J, with 8 bases between. Germline loops: CDR1 SNHLY, CDR2 FYNNEI. The CDR3 covers 12 residues.

CDR3 residues: CASSYLGDQPQHF. For the CDR3, the DNA is TGTGCCAGCAGTTACCTGGGGGATCAGCCCCAGCATTTT. This chain uses TRBV6-6 with TRBJ1-5, with D possibly TRBD1 on 5 matching bases. Germline assignment: CDR1 MNHNY and CDR2 SVGAGI (reference sequence). Deletions cut 2 bases from V and 5 bases from J, with 7 bases between. This CDR3 contains 13 residues.

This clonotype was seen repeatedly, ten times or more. CDR3 bases: TGTGCCAGCAGAAACAGTCAGGGCCTCCGCACAGATACGCAGTATTTT. Translating gives CASRNSQGLRTDTQYF. This chain connects TRBV7-2 to TRBJ2-3; possible D gene TRBD1, 5 bases. The CDR3 is 16 amino acids. Deletions cut 6 bases from V and 1 base from J, with 17 bases between. Germline CDR1 reads SGHTA; CDR2 reads FQGNSA.